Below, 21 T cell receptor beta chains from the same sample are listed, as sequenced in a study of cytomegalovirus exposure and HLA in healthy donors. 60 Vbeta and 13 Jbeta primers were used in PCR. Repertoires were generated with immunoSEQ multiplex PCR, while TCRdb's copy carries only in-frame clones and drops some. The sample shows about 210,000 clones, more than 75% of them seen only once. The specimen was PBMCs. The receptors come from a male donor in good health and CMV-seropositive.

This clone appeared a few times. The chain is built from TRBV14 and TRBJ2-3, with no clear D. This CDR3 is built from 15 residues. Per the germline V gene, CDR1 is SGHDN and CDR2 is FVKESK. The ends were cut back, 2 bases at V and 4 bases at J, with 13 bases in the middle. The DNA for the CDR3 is TGTGCCAGCAGCCAAATTCAGGTCGCAGCAGATACGCAGTATTTT. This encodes CASSQIQVAADTQYF. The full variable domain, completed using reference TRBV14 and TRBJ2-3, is EAGVTQFPSHSVIEKGQTVTLRCDPISGHDNLYWYRRVMGKEIKFLLHFVKESKQDESGMPNNRFLAERTGGTYSTLKVQPAELEDSGVYFCASSQIQVAADTQYFGPGTRLTVL.

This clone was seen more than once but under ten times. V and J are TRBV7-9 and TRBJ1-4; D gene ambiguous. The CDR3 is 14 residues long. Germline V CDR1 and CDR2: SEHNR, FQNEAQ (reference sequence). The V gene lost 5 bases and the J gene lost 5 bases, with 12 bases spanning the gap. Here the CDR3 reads CASSRTGGNEKLFF. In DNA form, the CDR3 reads TGTGCCAGCAGCCGGACGGGAGGGAATGAAAAACTGTTTTTT.

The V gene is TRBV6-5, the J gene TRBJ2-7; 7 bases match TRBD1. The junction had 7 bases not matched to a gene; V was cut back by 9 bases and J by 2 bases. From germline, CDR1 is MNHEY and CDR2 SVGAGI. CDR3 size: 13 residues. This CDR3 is CASGDRKPYEQYF. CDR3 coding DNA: TGTGCCAGTGGGGACAGAAAACCCTACGAGCAGTACTTC.

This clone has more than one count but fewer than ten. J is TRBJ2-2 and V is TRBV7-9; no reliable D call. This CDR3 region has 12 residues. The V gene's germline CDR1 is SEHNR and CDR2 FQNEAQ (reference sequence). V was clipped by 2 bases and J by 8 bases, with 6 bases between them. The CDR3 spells CASSLPVGELFF. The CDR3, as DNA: TGTGCCAGCAGCTTACCTGTTGGGGAGCTGTTTTTT.

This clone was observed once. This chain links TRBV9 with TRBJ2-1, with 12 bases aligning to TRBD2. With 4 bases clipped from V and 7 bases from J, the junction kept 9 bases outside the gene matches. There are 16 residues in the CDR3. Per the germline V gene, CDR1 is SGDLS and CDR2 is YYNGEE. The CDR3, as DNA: TGTGCCAGCAGCCCTAGCGGGAGGGCAATTTCGAATGAGCAGTTCTTC. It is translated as CASSPSGRAISNEQFF.

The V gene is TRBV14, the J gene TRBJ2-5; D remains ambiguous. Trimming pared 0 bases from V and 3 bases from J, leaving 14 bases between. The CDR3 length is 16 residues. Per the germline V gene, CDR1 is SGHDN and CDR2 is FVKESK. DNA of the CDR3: TGTGCCAGCAGCCAAGATTCGAACAGAATAAAAGAGACCCAGTACTTC. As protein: CASSQDSNRIKETQYF.

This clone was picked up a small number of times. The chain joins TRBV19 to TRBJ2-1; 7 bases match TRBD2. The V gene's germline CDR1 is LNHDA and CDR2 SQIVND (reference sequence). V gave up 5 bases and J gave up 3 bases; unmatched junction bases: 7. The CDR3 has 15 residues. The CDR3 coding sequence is TGTGCCAGTAGTCCTCTAGCGGCCCGCTACAATGAGCAGTTCTTC. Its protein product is CASSPLAARYNEQFF.

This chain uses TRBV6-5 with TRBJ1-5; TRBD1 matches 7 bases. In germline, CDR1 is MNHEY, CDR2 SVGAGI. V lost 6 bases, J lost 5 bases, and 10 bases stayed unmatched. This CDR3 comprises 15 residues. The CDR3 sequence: CASRETGKGDQPQHF. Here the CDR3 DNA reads TGTGCCAGCAGGGAGACAGGGAAAGGAGATCAGCCCCAGCATTTT.

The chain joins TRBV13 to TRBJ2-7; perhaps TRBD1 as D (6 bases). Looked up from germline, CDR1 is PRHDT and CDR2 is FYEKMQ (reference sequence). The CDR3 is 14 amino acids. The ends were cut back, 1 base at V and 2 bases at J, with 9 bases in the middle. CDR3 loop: CASSLVQGPYEQYF. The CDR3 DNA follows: TGTGCCAGCAGCTTAGTACAGGGTCCCTACGAGCAGTACTTC.

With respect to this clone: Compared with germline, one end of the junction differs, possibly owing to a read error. The CDR3 DNA follows: TGTGCTAGCAGCTTAGGGAGCGGGAGTGCAGATACGCAGTATTTT. This codes for CASSLGSGSADTQYF. The gene calls are TRBV7-7 and TRBJ2-3; the match to TRBD2 covers 8 bases. Looked up from germline, CDR1 is SSHAT and CDR2 is FNYEAQ (reference sequence). CDR3 length equals 15 residues. The whole variable domain, remainder taken from reference TRBV7-7 and TRBJ2-3, is GAGVSQSPRYKVTKRGQDVTLRCDPISSHATLYWYQQALGQGPEFLTYFNYEAQPDKSGLPSDRFSAERPEGSISTLTIQRTEQRDSAMYRCASSLGSGSADTQYFGPGTRLTVL.

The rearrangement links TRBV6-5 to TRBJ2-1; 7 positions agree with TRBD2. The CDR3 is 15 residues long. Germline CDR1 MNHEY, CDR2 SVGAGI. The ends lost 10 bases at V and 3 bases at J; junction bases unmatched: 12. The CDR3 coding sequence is TGTGCCACGAATTTGGCGGGAGTCAACTACAATGAGCAGTTCTTC. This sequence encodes CATNLAGVNYNEQFF.

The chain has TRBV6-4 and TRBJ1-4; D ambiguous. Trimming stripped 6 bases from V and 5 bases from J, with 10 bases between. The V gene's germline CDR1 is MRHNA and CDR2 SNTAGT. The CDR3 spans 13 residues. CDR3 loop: CASSLEENEKLFF. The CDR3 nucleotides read TGTGCCAGCAGCCTCGAGGAAAATGAAAAACTGTTTTTT.

The CDR3 coding sequence is TGTGCCAGCAGCTCGCTGGGCAGACAGTTCTATGGCTACACCTTC. Its translation: CASSSLGRQFYGYTF. The chain uses TRBV7-9 and TRBJ1-2; the D gene is possibly TRBD1 (5 bases). This CDR3 is 15 amino acids long. Trimming left V 4 bases short and J 4 bases short, with 16 bases between. The germline CDR1 and CDR2 sequences are SEHNR and FQNEAQ (reference sequence).

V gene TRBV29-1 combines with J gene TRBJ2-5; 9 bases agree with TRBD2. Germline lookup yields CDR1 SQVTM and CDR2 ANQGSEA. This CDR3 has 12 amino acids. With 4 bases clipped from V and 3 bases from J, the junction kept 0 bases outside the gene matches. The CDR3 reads CSVGLAEETQYF. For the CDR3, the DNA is TGCAGCGTTGGACTAGCGGAAGAGACCCAGTACTTC.

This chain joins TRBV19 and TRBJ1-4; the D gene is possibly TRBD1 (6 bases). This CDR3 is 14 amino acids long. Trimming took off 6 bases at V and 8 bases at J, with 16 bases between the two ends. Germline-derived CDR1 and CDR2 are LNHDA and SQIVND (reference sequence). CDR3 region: CASRNRAGDEKLFF. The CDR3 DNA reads TGTGCCAGTAGGAACAGGGCCGGGGACGAAAAACTGTTTTTT.

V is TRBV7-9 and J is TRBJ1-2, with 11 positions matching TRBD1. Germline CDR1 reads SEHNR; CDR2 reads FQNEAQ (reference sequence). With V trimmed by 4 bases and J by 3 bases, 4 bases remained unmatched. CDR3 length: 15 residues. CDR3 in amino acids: CASSSWDRGDYGYTF. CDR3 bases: TGTGCCAGCAGCTCGTGGGACAGGGGGGACTATGGCTACACCTTC.

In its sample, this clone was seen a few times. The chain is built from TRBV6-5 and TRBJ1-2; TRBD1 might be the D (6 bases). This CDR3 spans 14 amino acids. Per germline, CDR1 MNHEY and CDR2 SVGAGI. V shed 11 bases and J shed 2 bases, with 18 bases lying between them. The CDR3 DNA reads TGTGCCTCCCAAGGGGGTGTCTCCAACTATGGCTACACCTTC. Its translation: CASQGGVSNYGYTF.

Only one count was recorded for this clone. CDR3 bases: TGTGCCAGCAGCAAGGACAGACAGTACGAGCAGTACTTC. It is translated as CASSKDRQYEQYF. The chain has TRBV7-9 and TRBJ2-7; D perhaps matches TRBD1 (6 bases). This CDR3 comprises 13 residues. Germline V gene data show CDR1 as SEHNR and CDR2 as FQNEAQ (reference sequence). The ends were cut back, 5 bases at V and 4 bases at J, with 12 bases in the middle. Together with reference TRBV7-9 and TRBJ2-7, the CDR3 gives the full variable domain: DTGVSQNPRHKITKRGQNVTFRCDPISEHNRLYWYRQTLGQGPEFLTYFQNEAQLEKSRLLSDRFSAERPKGSFSTLEIQRTEQGDSAMYLCASSKDRQYEQYFGPGTRLTVT.

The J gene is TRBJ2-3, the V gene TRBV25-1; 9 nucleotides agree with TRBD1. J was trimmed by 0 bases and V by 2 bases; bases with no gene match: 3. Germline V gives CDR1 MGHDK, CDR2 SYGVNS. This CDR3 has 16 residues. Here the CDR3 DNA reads TGTGCCAGCAGTGAAACAGGGACAGGGAGCACAGATACGCAGTATTTT. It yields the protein CASSETGTGSTDTQYF. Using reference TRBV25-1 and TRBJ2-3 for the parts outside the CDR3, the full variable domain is EADIYQTPRYLVIGTGKKITLECSQTMGHDKMYWYQQDPGMELHLIHYSYGVNSTEKGDLSSESTVSRIRTEHFPLTLESARPSHTSQYLCASSETGTGSTDTQYFGPGTRLTVL.

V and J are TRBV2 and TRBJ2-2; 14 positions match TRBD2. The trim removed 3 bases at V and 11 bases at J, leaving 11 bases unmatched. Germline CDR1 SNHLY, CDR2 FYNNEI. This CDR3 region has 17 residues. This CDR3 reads CASSDPGLAGGPKELFF. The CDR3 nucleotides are TGTGCCAGCAGTGACCCTGGACTAGCGGGAGGACCGAAAGAGCTGTTTTTT.

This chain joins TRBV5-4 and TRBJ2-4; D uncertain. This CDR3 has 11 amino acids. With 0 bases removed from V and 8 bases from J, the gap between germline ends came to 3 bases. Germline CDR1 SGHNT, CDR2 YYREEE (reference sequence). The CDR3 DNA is TGTGCCAGCAGCTTGGCGGACATTCAGTACTTC. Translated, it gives CASSLADIQYF.